Shown below are 19 T cell receptor beta chains from a single sample sequenced in a study of breast tumors, draining lymph nodes, adjacent tissues. One entry per CDR3 protein, called by TCRdb with MiXCR from the multiplex PCR reads. Of about 22,000 distinct CDR3 sequences in the sample, 45% to 60% were seen once. Sequenced material: breast tumor tissue. The source is a female donor with breast cancer. Some clones in this sample may be carry-over from other donors' samples.

A few counts support this clonotype. V usage is TRBV3-1 and J usage is TRBJ1-1; a weak D match, TRBD1 (6 bases). The CDR3 runs 12 residues. Trimming took off 4 bases at V and 10 bases at J, with 13 bases between the two ends. In germline, CDR1 is LGHDT, CDR2 YNNKEL (reference sequence). The CDR3 DNA is TGTGCCAGCAGCCCTGAGGGGGGGGCAGCTTTCTTT. Its protein is CASSPEGGAAFF.

This clonotype was observed a single time. This rearrangement joins TRBV6-5 to TRBJ1-5; unclear D gene. The V gene lost 1 base and the J gene lost 1 base, with 11 bases spanning the gap. Looked up from germline, CDR1 is MNHEY and CDR2 is SVGAGI. The length of the CDR3 is 16 residues. The CDR3 protein is CASSYYPKGSNQPQHF. In DNA, the CDR3 is TGTGCCAGCAGTTACTATCCGAAAGGGAGCAATCAGCCCCAGCATTTT.

This clonotype was seen more than once but under ten times. V and J are TRBV3-1 and TRBJ1-1; TRBD1 is a possible D gene (5 bases). Between the trimmed V and J ends, which lost 3 bases and 1 base, there was a span of 9 bases. Germline CDR1 LGHDT, CDR2 YNNKEL (reference sequence). The CDR3 runs to 14 residues. CDR3 region: CASSQSGQNTEAFF. In DNA form, the CDR3 reads TGTGCCAGCAGCCAGTCAGGACAGAACACTGAAGCTTTCTTT.

This chain links TRBV7-9 with TRBJ2-1; TRBD2 is a possible D gene (5 bases). Germline lookup yields CDR1 SEHNR and CDR2 FQNEAQ (reference sequence). The CDR3 runs 15 residues. V was clipped by 5 bases and J by 6 bases, with 17 bases between them. CDR3 region: CASSVNPDGLNEQFF. CDR3 coding DNA: TGTGCCAGCAGCGTAAACCCGGACGGACTCAATGAGCAGTTCTTC.

The gene calls are TRBV3-1 and TRBJ2-7, with a tentative D call TRBD1 (5 bases). Germline CDR1 is LGHDT and CDR2 is YNNKEL (reference sequence). There are 14 residues in the CDR3. Trimming shortened V by 4 bases and J by 5 bases, and 15 bases separated the two germline ends. The CDR3 region is CASSPTLTVHEQYF. CDR3 nucleotide sequence: TGTGCCAGCAGCCCTACCCTGACAGTACACGAGCAGTACTTC.

The genes are TRBV7-9 and TRBJ1-2; 7 nucleotides match TRBD1. CDR3 length equals 13 residues. Germline V CDR1 and CDR2: SEHNR, FQNEAQ (reference sequence). J gave up 8 bases and V 5 bases, and 8 bases lay outside the gene matches. CDR3 DNA sequence: TGTGCCAGCAGCATAAGGGGGCTGTCAGGCTACACCTTC. It encodes CASSIRGLSGYTF.

This clonotype was counted at least ten times. A read error is possible here, since a much larger clone lies one base away. V is TRBV6-1 and J is TRBJ2-1, with 9 bases aligning to TRBD2. Germline V lookup: CDR1 MNHNS, CDR2 SASEGT. V gave up 5 bases and J gave up 1 base; unmatched junction bases: 6. The CDR3 runs 16 residues. CDR3 sequence (DNA): TGTGCCAGCAGTCGGCGGGAGGGCCGTTCCTACAATGAGCAGTTCTTC. Amino acid sequence: CASSRREGRSYNEQFF.

This clonotype was seen ten or more times. Germline is not matched at one junction end, which may reflect a read error. The J gene is TRBJ2-1, the V gene TRBV6-5; tentatively, D is TRBD2 (6 bases). The CDR3 is 13 residues long. The germline V gene has CDR1 MNHEY and CDR2 SVGAGI. This chain's CDR3 is CASSHSRGNEQFF. The CDR3 DNA reads TGTGCCAGCAGTCACTCTCGGGGGAATGAGCAGTTCTTC.

The sample holds a few counts of this clonotype. The chain uses TRBV25-1 and TRBJ1-5, with TRBD1 matching over 7 bases. The CDR3 is 17 amino acids. V was pared by 1 base and J by 5 bases, with 11 bases of the junction left unmatched. Germline V CDR1 and CDR2: MGHDK, SYGVNS. Here the CDR3 DNA reads TGTGCCAGCAGTGAATCGGCAGGGGGGGGTGTTGATCAGCCCCAGCATTTT. This codes for CASSESAGGGVDQPQHF.

This clonotype was counted only a few times. The rearrangement links TRBV2 to TRBJ2-7; possibly TRBD1 for D (5 bases). Deletions cut 0 bases from V and 6 bases from J, with 9 bases between. Germline lookup yields CDR1 SNHLY and CDR2 FYNNEI. The CDR3 extends over 13 amino acids. DNA for the CDR3: TGTGCCAGCAGTGAAGCCAGGGCGAGCGAGCAGTACTTC. Its protein product is CASSEARASEQYF.

This clonotype is labeled as medium-sized. The chain couples TRBV14 to TRBJ2-3; tentatively, D is TRBD2 (5 bases). The CDR3 runs to 15 residues. The germline CDR1 and CDR2 sequences are SGHDN and FVKESK. V gave up 4 bases and J gave up 5 bases, with 16 bases separating them. The CDR3 region is CASSLTQIRGDTQYF. The CDR3 nucleotides are TGTGCCAGCAGCCTAACTCAGATTCGGGGAGATACGCAGTATTTT.

The J gene is TRBJ1-4, the V gene TRBV19, with D possibly matching TRBD1 (6 bases). V lost 5 bases to trimming and J lost 8 bases, with 12 bases between them. Germline V CDR1 and CDR2: LNHDA, SQIVND (reference sequence). The CDR3 contains 13 residues. CDR3 DNA: TGTGCCAGTAGTGTCAGGGGCGGGGAAAAACTGTTTTTT. Amino acids: CASSVRGGEKLFF. Filled out from reference TRBV19 and TRBJ1-4, the complete variable domain reads DGGITQSPKYLFRKEGQNVTLSCEQNLNHDAMYWYRQDPGQGLRLIYYSQIVNDFQKGDIAEGYSVSREKKESFPLTVTSAQKNPTAFYLCASSVRGGEKLFFGSGTQLSVL.

As concerns this clonotype: The germline gene is not matched at one end of the junction; a read error may be the cause. J is TRBJ1-4 and V is TRBV7-2; possibly TRBD1 for D (5 bases). There are 14 residues in the CDR3. Per germline, CDR1 SGHTA and CDR2 FQGNSA. The DNA of the CDR3 is TGTGCCAGCAGCTCCCCAAGGGGAGGAGAAAGACTGTTTTTT. As protein: CASSSPRGGERLFF.

The V call is TRBV20-1, the J call TRBJ1-2; possibly TRBD1 for D (6 bases). The CDR3 spans 11 residues. The germline V gene has CDR1 DFQATT and CDR2 SNEGSKA (reference sequence). The CDR3 here is CSAWTVYGYTF. The CDR3 DNA reads TGCAGCGCCTGGACAGTCTATGGCTACACCTTC.

V usage is TRBV20-1 and J usage is TRBJ1-6; a possible D gene is TRBD1 (5 bases). The germline gives CDR1 DFQATT, CDR2 SNEGSKA (reference sequence). CDR3 size: 12 residues. Trimming removed 7 bases from V and 7 bases from J, with 11 bases in between. CDR3 region: CSVRDPNSPLHF. Written as DNA, the CDR3 is TGCAGTGTCAGGGATCCGAATTCACCCCTCCACTTT.

This clonotype is medium-sized in the sample. The chain is built from TRBV12-3 or TRBV12-4 and TRBJ1-2; D may be TRBD1 (5 bases). The CDR3 sequence is 11 residues long. Trimming cost V 6 bases and J 6 bases, with 8 bases left between them. The CDR3 nucleotides are TGTGCCAGCAGGGGGGGACATGGCTACACCTTC. Protein: CASRGGHGYTF.

This clonotype was detected many times. The chain carries TRBV24-1 and TRBJ1-1, with D hard to call. With 4 bases removed from V and 1 base from J, the gap between germline ends came to 9 bases. CDR1 and CDR2 from the germline V gene are KGHDR and SFDVKD. This CDR3 region has 14 residues. CDR3 region: CATSEVTANTEAFF. The CDR3 nucleotides read TGTGCCACCAGTGAGGTCACAGCGAACACTGAAGCTTTCTTT.

This clonotype qualifies as medium-sized. The CDR3 DNA reads as TGCGCCAGCAGCCAAGGCACGGAAAGGAGCTCCTACGAGCAGTACTTC. This encodes CASSQGTERSSYEQYF. V usage is TRBV4-1 and J usage is TRBJ2-7; D gene unclear. CDR1 and CDR2 from the germline V gene are MGHRA and YSYEKL. The CDR3 is made up of 16 amino acids. Trimming shortened V by 1 base and J by 0 bases, and 13 bases separated the two germline ends.

On this clonotype: One end of the junction fails to match germline, which may point to a read error. This chain links TRBV20-1 with TRBJ1-6; TRBD1 is a possible D gene (5 bases). Per germline, CDR1 DFQATT and CDR2 SNEGSKA (reference sequence). The CDR3 spans 12 residues. The CDR3, as DNA: TGCAGTGCGGGGGTTCGGGAAGGACCCCCCCACTTT. It encodes CSAGVREGPPHF.